The next 15 T cell receptor beta chains were all read from a single sample in a study of graft-versus-host responses after intestinal transplantation. Clones were sequenced by immunoSEQ multiplex PCR, and TCRdb holds only the in-frame ones, with some missing. The table includes approximately 100,000 clones, 87% detected once. Their antigens are not known. Specimen: unstimulated CD4+ T cells sorted from spleen or lymph node cells, collected before intestinal transplant. Source of these receptors: a human donor who received an intestinal transplant.

The J gene is TRBJ2-1, the V gene TRBV6-6; possible D gene TRBD2, 6 bases. CDR3 length: 14 amino acids. In germline, CDR1 is MNHNY, CDR2 SVGAGI (reference sequence). Deletions cut 4 bases from V and 4 bases from J, with 11 bases between. The CDR3 DNA reads TGTGCCAGCAGTTTAGCGGCGACATACAATGAGCAGTTCTTC. Translated, it gives CASSLAATYNEQFF.

The chain employs TRBV2 and TRBJ2-7; D gene unclear. Germline V gene data show CDR1 as SNHLY and CDR2 as FYNNEI. This CDR3 spans 14 amino acids. The V end lost 6 bases, the J end lost 6 bases, and 18 bases lay between the germline ends. The DNA for the CDR3 is TGTGCCAGCAGGGCAGACGGGCGTCTGGGCGAGCAGTACTTC. Protein sequence: CASRADGRLGEQYF.

This clone was seen a few times. V and J are TRBV10-3 and TRBJ2-2, with D perhaps TRBD1 or TRBD2 (5 bases each). Germline V gene lookup returns CDR1 ENHRY and CDR2 SYGVKD. V was cut by 10 bases and J by 3 bases, with 15 bases left in between. CDR3 length equals 14 residues. CDR3 coding DNA: TGTGCCACAAAAAAGGGACGGGACACCGGGGAGCTGTTTTTT. Amino acid sequence: CATKKGRDTGELFF.

This clone was picked up one time. The chain uses TRBV4-2 and TRBJ2-1, with TRBD2 matching 8 bases. The CDR3 is 16 residues long. Germline CDR1 LGHNA, CDR2 YNFKEQ. V dropped 4 bases and J dropped 8; count of bases not matched to a gene: 13. This chain's CDR3 is CASSLLSGGRGDEQFF. CDR3 bases: TGTGCCAGCAGCCTTCTCAGCGGGGGCCGTGGGGATGAGCAGTTCTTC.

The chain carries TRBV1 and TRBJ1-2; the table's D call, TRBD1, has no DNA check behind it. TRBV1 is reported as a pseudogene. CDR3 length: 14 residues. CDR3 amino acids: CTSSQAGECHGYTF. CDR3 bases: TGCACCAGCAGCCAAGCAGGGGAATGTCATGGCTACACCTTC.

The chain links TRBV25-1 to TRBJ1-6, with D unclear. Deletions cut 4 bases from V and 8 bases from J, with 15 bases between. The CDR3 extends over 15 amino acids. Germline V gene data show CDR1 as MGHDK and CDR2 as SYGVNS. This CDR3 is CASSVEDPSYSPLHF. CDR3 nucleotides: TGTGCCAGCAGTGTTGAGGATCCATCCTATTCACCCCTCCACTTT.

This rearrangement joins TRBV5-1 to TRBJ2-7, with 9 bases aligning to TRBD2. The CDR3 totals 15 residues. Germline V gene sequence: CDR1 SGHRS, CDR2 YFSETQ. V lost 6 bases, J lost 2 bases, and 9 bases stayed unmatched. The CDR3 DNA reads TGCGCCAGCACCCCTCTAGCGGGGCTCGCCTACGAGCAGTACTTC. It yields the protein CASTPLAGLAYEQYF.

The V call is TRBV4-1, the J call TRBJ1-1; D gene uncertain. This CDR3 comprises 15 residues. V lost 2 bases to trimming and J lost 2 bases, with 12 bases between them. Germline V CDR1 and CDR2: MGHRA, YSYEKL. The DNA of the CDR3 is TGCGCCAGCAGCCAACATGGACGGATAAACACTGAAGCTTTCTTT. Encoded protein: CASSQHGRINTEAFF.

A single count supports this clone. The V and J genes are TRBV7-9 and TRBJ2-7; D possibly uses TRBD1 or TRBD2 (5 bases each). The germline CDR1 and CDR2 sequences are SEHNR and FQNEAQ (reference sequence). V lost 8 bases and J lost 1, with 15 bases in between. The CDR3 is 14 amino acids. CDR3 sequence (DNA): TGTGCCAGCCTACTCGGGACGGGGTCCTACGAGCAGTACTTC. Amino acid sequence: CASLLGTGSYEQYF.

The gene calls are TRBV6-1 and TRBJ2-5; 7 bases map to TRBD2. V lost 7 bases to trimming and J lost 5 bases; unmatched junction nucleotides: 4. CDR3 length equals 12 residues. Germline CDR1 is MNHNS and CDR2 is SASEGT. CDR3 region: CASTQGGETQYF. CDR3 nucleotide sequence: TGTGCCAGCACTCAGGGAGGGGAGACCCAGTACTTC.

The chain employs TRBV2 and TRBJ1-5; 7 nucleotides agree with TRBD1. Germline CDR1 SNHLY, CDR2 FYNNEI. This CDR3 has 14 residues. V lost 4 bases to trimming and J lost 6 bases; unmatched junction nucleotides: 6. CDR3 protein: CASSARQGGQPQHF. CDR3 DNA: TGTGCCAGCAGTGCCCGACAGGGCGGTCAGCCCCAGCATTTT.

By share of the sample, this clone is medium-sized. The chain employs TRBV7-9 and TRBJ1-2; 7 bases are shared with TRBD1. Trimming took 5 bases from V and 2 from J; bases not matched to a gene: 8. CDR3 length: 15 amino acids. The germline V gene encodes CDR1 SEHNR and CDR2 FQNEAQ (reference sequence). In DNA, the CDR3 is TGTGCCAGCAGCGACTGGACAGGTGGGAACTATGGCTACACCTTC. This sequence encodes CASSDWTGGNYGYTF.

The sample holds one count of this clone. The chain couples TRBV6-5 to TRBJ2-5; 8 bases line up with TRBD1. The germline CDR1 and CDR2 sequences are MNHEY and SVGAGI. J gave up 4 bases and V 2 bases, and 6 bases lay outside the gene matches. The CDR3 totals 15 residues. The CDR3 reads CASSYLLDRVETQYF. The DNA for the CDR3 is TGTGCCAGCAGTTACCTACTGGACAGGGTAGAGACCCAGTACTTC.

The V and J genes are TRBV27 and TRBJ2-2; 13 nucleotides agree with TRBD2. The V gene's germline CDR1 is MNHEY and CDR2 SMNVEV (reference sequence). Trimming removed 5 bases from V and 2 bases from J; junction bases left unmatched: 8. The CDR3 totals 18 residues. The CDR3 DNA reads as TGTGCCAGCAGTCCTCAAGGGACTAGCGGGGCAAACACCGGGGAGCTGTTTTTT. Amino acids: CASSPQGTSGANTGELFF.

The chain combines TRBV6-6 with TRBJ1-2; 7 bases line up with TRBD1. The CDR3 is made up of 13 amino acids. J was trimmed by 3 bases and V by 6 bases; bases with no gene match: 4. Germline lookup yields CDR1 MNHNY and CDR2 SVGAGI (reference sequence). CDR3 DNA: TGTGCCAGCAGGGACAGGTTCGACTATGGCTACACCTTC. This encodes CASRDRFDYGYTF.